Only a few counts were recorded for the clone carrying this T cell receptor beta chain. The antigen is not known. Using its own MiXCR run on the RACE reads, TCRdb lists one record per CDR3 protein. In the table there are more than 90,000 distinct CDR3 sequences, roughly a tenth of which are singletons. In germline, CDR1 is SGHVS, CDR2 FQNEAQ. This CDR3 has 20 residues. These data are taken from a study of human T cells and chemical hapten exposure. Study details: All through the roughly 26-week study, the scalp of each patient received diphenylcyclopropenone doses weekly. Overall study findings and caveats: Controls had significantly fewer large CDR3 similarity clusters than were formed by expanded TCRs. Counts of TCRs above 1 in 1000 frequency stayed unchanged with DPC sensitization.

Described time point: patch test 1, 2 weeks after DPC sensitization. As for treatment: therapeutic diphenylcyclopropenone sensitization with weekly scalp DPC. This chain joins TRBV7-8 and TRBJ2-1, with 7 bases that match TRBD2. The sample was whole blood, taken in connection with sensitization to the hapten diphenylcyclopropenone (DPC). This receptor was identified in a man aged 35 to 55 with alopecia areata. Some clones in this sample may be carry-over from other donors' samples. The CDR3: CSTGSPPAASIGTIYNEQFF. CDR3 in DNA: TGTTCCACTGGGTCCCCGCCAGCAGCTTCAATCGGGACTATCTACAATGAGCAGTTCTTC.